These T cell receptor beta chains were read from a single sample in a study of blood T cell repertoires in COVID-19. Assay: immunoSEQ multiplex PCR; the TCRdb copy retains only in-frame clones and omits some. The table lists about 520,000 clones, roughly 88% of them singletons. Sequencing was performed on peripheral blood. The receptors here all came from a human donor in a cohort sampled during active COVID-19. Each CDR3 is given with its conserved first and last residue. Fields, in order: D gene, clone size, J gene, V gene, CDR3 length, CDR3 protein, CDR3 DNA. D genes are given only for firm matches. Expanded clones get a size class; other rows say once, few or many, or leave the size out.

>TRBD1|.|TRBJ1-6|TRBV30|16
CAWSPRDRENNSPLHF
TGTGCCTGGAGCCCTCGGGACAGGGAAAATAATTCACCCCTCCACTTT
>.|.|TRBJ2-3|TRBV7-2|16
CASSLVGATSTDTQYF
TGTGCCAGCAGCTTAGTAGGGGCGACGAGCACAGATACGCAGTATTTT
>.|.|TRBJ2-1|TRBV5-8|13
CASSRLRGGEQFF
TGTGCCAGCAGTCGCCTTAGAGGGGGTGAGCAGTTCTTC
>TRBD2|few|TRBJ2-5|TRBV5-1|14
CASSSAGGVETQYF
TGCGCCAGCAGCTCGGCGGGGGGAGTGGAGACCCAGTACTTC
>.|once|TRBJ1-6|TRBV25-1|14
CASSEWRTNSPLHF
TGTGCCAGCAGTGAATGGCGGACAAATTCACCCCTCCACTTT
>TRBD1|once|TRBJ2-2|TRBV27|14
CASRFNRGTGELFF
TGTGCCAGCAGGTTTAACAGGGGGACCGGGGAGCTGTTTTTT
>.|.|TRBJ2-2|TRBV20-1|15
CSASERYANTGELFF
TGCAGTGCTAGTGAGCGCTACGCGAACACCGGGGAGCTGTTTTTT
>.|.|TRBJ2-3|TRBV18|14
CASSPTVPTDTQYF
TGTGCCAGCTCACCAACAGTACCCACAGATACGCAGTATTTT
>.|.|TRBJ1-2|TRBV10-3|12
CATGDGNYGYTF
TGTGCCACGGGAGACGGTAACTATGGCTACACCTTC
>TRBD2|.|TRBJ2-5|TRBV24-1|15
CATSRTSGKGETQYF
TGTGCCACCAGTCGGACTAGCGGGAAGGGAGAGACCCAGTACTTC
>.|.|TRBJ2-1|TRBV9|13
CASSPGLSRGQFF
TGTGCCAGCAGCCCAGGACTATCCCGGGGGCAGTTCTTC
>.|.|TRBJ2-5|TRBV5-6|15
CASSLIQGSQETQYF
TGTGCCAGCAGCCTCATACAGGGTTCCCAAGAGACCCAGTACTTC
>.|few|TRBJ2-5|TRBV3-1/TRBV3-2|15
CASSQAAGHQETQYF
TGTGCCAGCAGCCAGGCAGCGGGCCACCAAGAGACCCAGTACTTC
>.|.|TRBJ2-2|TRBV5-6|13
CASSLLTTGELFF
TGTGCCAGCAGCTTGTTGACAACCGGGGAGCTGTTTTTT
>.|.|TRBJ2-1|TRBV4-2|15
CASREEPISYNEQFF
TGTGCCAGCAGGGAGGAGCCAATTTCCTACAATGAGCAGTTCTTC
>TRBD2|.|TRBJ2-5|TRBV18|17
CASSPRTSGSGGETQYF
TGTGCCAGCTCACCTCGGACTAGCGGGAGCGGTGGAGAGACCCAGTACTTC
>TRBD1|.|TRBJ1-3|TRBV7-6|16
CASEAIGQGARNTIYF
TGTGCCAGCGAAGCGATAGGACAGGGGGCCCGAAACACCATATATTTT
>TRBD1|.|TRBJ2-7|TRBV29-1|15
CSVEGLGQGFYEQYF
TGCAGCGTGGAGGGGTTGGGACAGGGTTTCTACGAGCAGTACTTC
>.|.|TRBJ2-5|TRBV28|11
CASNVGETQYF
TGTGCCAGCAATGTCGGGGAGACCCAGTACTTC
>.|.|TRBJ1-1|TRBV5-1|14
CASRAGWVNTEAFF
TGCGCCAGCAGGGCGGGTTGGGTGAACACTGAAGCTTTCTTT
>.|.|TRBJ1-2|TRBV30|14
CAWSPPGVNYGYTF
TGTGCCTGGAGTCCCCCAGGTGTTAACTATGGCTACACCTTC
>.|.|TRBJ2-7|TRBV7-6|15
CASSNGLPDSYEQYF
TGTGCCAGCAGCAACGGACTGCCCGACTCCTACGAGCAGTACTTC
>TRBD1|once|TRBJ1-1|TRBV5-1|15
CASSLTGGAYTEAFF
TGCGCCAGCAGCTTAACAGGGGGCGCTTACACTGAAGCTTTCTTT
>TRBD1|.|TRBJ2-5|TRBV2|13
CASTRDSQETQYF
TGTGCCAGCACGAGGGACAGCCAAGAGACCCAGTACTTC
>.|.|TRBJ2-2|TRBV2|13
CASTRRNTGELFF
TGTGCCAGCACTAGACGGAACACCGGGGAGCTGTTTTTT
>TRBD2|.|TRBJ2-7|TRBV2|16
CAIYILAGPSSYEQYF
TGTGCCATCTATATACTAGCGGGACCCTCCTCCTACGAGCAGTACTTC
>TRBD1|.|TRBJ2-7|TRBV24-1|11
CATGQGGEQYF
TGTGCCACCGGACAGGGAGGAGAGCAGTACTTC
>.|.|TRBJ1-3|TRBV30|15
CAWSAGGLAGNTIYF
TGTGCCTGGTCAGCGGGGGGCTTGGCTGGAAACACCATATATTTT
>TRBD1|.|TRBJ1-5|TRBV30|16
CAWRGPTGTGESAQHF
TGTGCCTGGAGGGGACCGACCGGGACAGGGGAATCAGCCCAGCATTTT
>TRBD1|.|TRBJ2-5|TRBV2|12
CASRTGLETQYF
TGTGCCAGCAGGACAGGGTTGGAGACCCAGTACTTC
>.|.|TRBJ2-6|TRBV29-1|14
CSVAHGQGANVLTF
TGCAGCGTTGCCCATGGGCAGGGGGCCAACGTCCTGACTTTC
>TRBD1|.|TRBJ2-7|TRBV18|15
CASSLGTGGSYEQYF
TGTGCCAGCTCATTGGGGACAGGGGGCTCCTACGAGCAGTACTTC
>TRBD1|.|TRBJ1-1|TRBV27|15
CASSRDRTSNTEAFF
TGTGCCAGCAGTCGGGACAGGACTTCGAACACTGAAGCTTTCTTT
>TRBD2|.|TRBJ2-1|TRBV30|13
CAWSGRVDNEQFF
TGTGCCTGGAGCGGGAGGGTAGACAATGAGCAGTTCTTC
>.|.|TRBJ1-4|TRBV2|14
CASRGGGGNEKLFF
TGTGCCAGCAGGGGCGGGGGCGGAAATGAAAAACTGTTTTTT
>.|.|TRBJ1-4|TRBV5-5|13
CASSLGSEEKLFF
TGTGCCAGCAGCTTGGGGTCGGAGGAAAAACTGTTTTTT
>TRBD2|.|TRBJ2-7|TRBV15|15
CATSRDSGMSYEQYF
TGTGCCACCAGCAGAGATAGCGGGATGAGTTACGAGCAGTACTTC
>TRBD1|.|TRBJ2-1|TRBV9|15
CASSVAPGQDGEQFF
TGTGCCAGCAGCGTAGCTCCAGGACAGGACGGTGAGCAGTTCTTC
>.|.|TRBJ1-2|TRBV18|13
CASSPPGNYGYTF
TGTGCCAGCTCACCTCCGGGGAACTATGGCTACACCTTC
>TRBD1|.|TRBJ2-1|TRBV7-2|16
CASSIIAGQGRNEQFF
TGTGCCAGCAGCATCATTGCGGGACAGGGTAGGAATGAGCAGTTCTTC
>.|.|TRBJ2-7|TRBV27|11
CASSSTYEQYF
TGTGCCAGCAGTTCCACCTACGAGCAGTACTTC
>TRBD1|.|TRBJ1-2|TRBV27|16
CASSLGWGQGASGYTF
TGTGCCAGCAGTTTGGGGTGGGGGCAGGGGGCTAGTGGCTACACCTTC
>TRBD1|.|TRBJ2-5|TRBV2|13
CASSLQGSGTQYF
TGTGCCAGCAGTTTACAGGGGAGTGGGACCCAGTACTTC
>.|.|TRBJ1-5|TRBV28|12
CASSFSDQPQHF
TGTGCCAGCAGTTTCTCGGATCAGCCCCAGCATTTT
>.|.|TRBJ2-1|TRBV29-1|14
CSVEGTYSYNEQFF
TGCAGCGTTGAAGGGACATACTCATACAATGAGCAGTTCTTC
>.|once|TRBJ2-2|TRBV7-9|13
CASSHQGSGELFF
TGTGCCAGCAGCCACCAGGGGTCCGGGGAGCTGTTTTTT
>TRBD1|.|TRBJ2-5|TRBV19|14
CASSARQGLETQYF
TGTGCCAGTAGTGCAAGACAGGGGTTGGAGACCCAGTACTTC
>.|.|TRBJ2-7|TRBV7-8|16
CASSPSGVGLVYEQYF
TGTGCCAGCAGCCCGTCCGGGGTGGGTCTCGTATACGAGCAGTACTTC
>TRBD1|.|TRBJ1-1|TRBV7-3|15
CASSPGGGGQSEAFF
TGTGCCAGCAGCCCAGGAGGGGGCGGGCAATCTGAAGCTTTCTTT
>TRBD2|.|TRBJ2-1|TRBV28|15
CASSPSGRPYNEQFF
TGTGCCAGCAGCCCTAGCGGGAGGCCCTACAATGAGCAGTTCTTC
>TRBD1|.|TRBJ2-7|TRBV20-1|15
CSASPRTGGPYEQYF
TGCAGTGCTAGTCCCAGGACAGGGGGCCCCTACGAGCAGTACTTC
>TRBD1|.|TRBJ1-5|TRBV7-9|13
CASSSGGQGPQHF
TGTGCCAGCAGCTCAGGGGGGCAGGGGCCCCAGCATTTT
>.|.|TRBJ2-5|TRBV29-1|14
CSAKGGVGSETQYF
TGCAGCGCCAAAGGCGGGGTAGGATCAGAGACCCAGTACTTC